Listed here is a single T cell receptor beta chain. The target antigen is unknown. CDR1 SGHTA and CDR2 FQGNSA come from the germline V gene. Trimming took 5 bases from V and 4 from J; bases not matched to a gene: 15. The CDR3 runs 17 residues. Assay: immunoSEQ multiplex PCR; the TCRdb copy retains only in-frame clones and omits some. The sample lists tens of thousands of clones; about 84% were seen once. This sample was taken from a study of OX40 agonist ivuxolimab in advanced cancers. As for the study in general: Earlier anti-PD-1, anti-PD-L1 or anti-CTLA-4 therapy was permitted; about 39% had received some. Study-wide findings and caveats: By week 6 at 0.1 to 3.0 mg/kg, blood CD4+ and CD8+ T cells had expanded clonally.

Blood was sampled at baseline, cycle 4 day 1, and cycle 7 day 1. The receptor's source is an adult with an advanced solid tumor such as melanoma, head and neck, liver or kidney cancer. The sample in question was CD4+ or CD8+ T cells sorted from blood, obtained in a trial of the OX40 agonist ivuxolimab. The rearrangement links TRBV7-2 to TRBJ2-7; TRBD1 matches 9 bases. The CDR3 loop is CASSRSITTGGYYEQYF. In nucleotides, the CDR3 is TGTGCCAGCAGCCGCTCCATAACGACAGGGGGGTATTACGAGCAGTACTTC.